The clone carrying this TCR beta chain has only one observation. Antigen: not known. This entry comes from a study of shared clonotypes between healthy human individuals. The study, taken as a whole, reports: Some clonotypes were shared by all four sorted-subset donors, while others were not shared. The non-shared ones had lower generation probabilities than the shared ones.

Trimming stripped 4 bases from V and 2 bases from J, with 12 bases between. CDR1 is SQVTM and CDR2 is ANQGSEA in the germline V gene. The CDR3 covers 14 residues. The authors' processing: Junction-only sequences without quality scores came from ImmunoSEQ, so filtering differed. Profiling relied on immunoSEQ multiplex PCR, and the TCRdb table lists in-frame clones only, not all of them. The V and J calls and clone size come from that table; D and trimming were worked out from the DNA. This table has 2 million to 2.5 million clones, roughly 93% appearing once. The V call is TRBV29-1, the J call TRBJ1-3, with D possibly TRBD1 on 6 matching bases. This TCR came from a man younger than 30 in good health. Some clones in this sample may be carry-over from other donors' samples. Sequencing was carried out using naive CD4+ T cells from PBMCs. Subset described: CD45RA+ positively selected. The CDR3 spells CSVVQGWTGNTIYF. The CDR3 nucleotides are TGCAGCGTTGTACAGGGTTGGACTGGAAACACCATATATTTT.